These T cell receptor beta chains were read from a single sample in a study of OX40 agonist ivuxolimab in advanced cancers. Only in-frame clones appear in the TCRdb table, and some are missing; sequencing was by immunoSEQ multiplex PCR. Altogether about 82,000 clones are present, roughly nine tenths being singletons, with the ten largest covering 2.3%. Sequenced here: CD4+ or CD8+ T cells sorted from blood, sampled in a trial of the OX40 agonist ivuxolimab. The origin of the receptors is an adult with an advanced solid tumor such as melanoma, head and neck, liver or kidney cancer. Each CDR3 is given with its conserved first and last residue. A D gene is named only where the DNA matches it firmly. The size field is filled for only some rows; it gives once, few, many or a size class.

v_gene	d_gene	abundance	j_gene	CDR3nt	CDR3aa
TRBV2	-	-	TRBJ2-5	TGTGCCAGCAAAATTTGGACCTCCGGGGAGACCCAGTACTTC	CASKIWTSGETQYF
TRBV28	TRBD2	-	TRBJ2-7	TGTGCCAGCAGCACTACTAGCGGGGTACCCTACGAGCAGTACTTC	CASSTTSGVPYEQYF
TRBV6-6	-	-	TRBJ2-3	TGTGCCAGCAGTTTGGGGACAAACAAACTAACAGATACGCAGTATTTT	CASSLGTNKLTDTQYF
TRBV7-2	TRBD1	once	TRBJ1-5	TGTGCCAGCAGCCCGGGACAGGGGAGGCAGCCCCAGCATTTT	CASSPGQGRQPQHF
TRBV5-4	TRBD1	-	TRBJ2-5	TGTGCCAGCAGCAGAGACAGGGCGGAGACCCAGTACTTC	CASSRDRAETQYF
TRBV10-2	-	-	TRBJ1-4	TGCGCCAGCAGTGAGTCGAATGGACTGCTTAATGAAAAACTGTTTTTT	CASSESNGLLNEKLFF
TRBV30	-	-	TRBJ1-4	TGTGCCTGGAGTCTTGGACAGTCACACTCCGGAGAAAAACTGTTTTTT	CAWSLGQSHSGEKLFF
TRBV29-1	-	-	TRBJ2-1	TGCAGCGTCGTGGGTCTTATGAGCTCCTACAATGAGCAGTTCTTC	CSVVGLMSSYNEQFF
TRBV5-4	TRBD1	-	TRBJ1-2	TGTGCCAGCAGAGGGACAGGGGCCTATGGCTACACCTTC	CASRGTGAYGYTF
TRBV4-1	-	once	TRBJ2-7	TGCGCCAGCAGCCAGTGGGACCGACTATCAGGGGAGCAGTACTTC	CASSQWDRLSGEQYF
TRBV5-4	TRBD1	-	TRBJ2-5	TGTGCCAGCAGCTTGGGAGACAGGGAAGAGACCCAGTACTTC	CASSLGDREETQYF
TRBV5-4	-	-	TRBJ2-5	TGTGCCAGCAGCTTGGGGGCAGGGCCTATCCAAGAGACCCAGTACTTC	CASSLGAGPIQETQYF
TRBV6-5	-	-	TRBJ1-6	TGTGCCAGCAGTTACACGGGAGAGACTTCACCCCTCCACTTT	CASSYTGETSPLHF
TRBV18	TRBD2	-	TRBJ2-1	TGTGCCAGCTCACCCTCCACTAGCGGGATTGTCTATGAGCAGTTCTTC	CASSPSTSGIVYEQFF
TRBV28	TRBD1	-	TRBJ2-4	TGTGCCCAGGGGGCCGACGTGATAGCCAAAAACATTCAGTACTTC	CAQGADVIAKNIQYF
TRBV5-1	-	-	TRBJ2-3	TGCGCCAGCAGCTCTGGGACCACAGATACGCAGTATTTT	CASSSGTTDTQYF
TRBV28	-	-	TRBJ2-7	TGTGCCAGCAGTGCGACATACCGGGACACCTCGCGGGATTACTCCTACGAGCAGTACTTC	CASSATYRDTSRDYSYEQYF
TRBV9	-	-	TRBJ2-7	TGTGCCAGCAGCGTAGTCCCCCAGGGACGCGAGCAGTACTTC	CASSVVPQGREQYF
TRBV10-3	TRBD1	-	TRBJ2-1	TGTGCCATCAGAGGACAGACAGGGACCTCTAGAAATGAGCAGTTCTTC	CAIRGQTGTSRNEQFF
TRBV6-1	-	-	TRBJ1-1	TGTGCCAGCAGTGAGCAGACTATGAACACTGAAGCTTTCTTT	CASSEQTMNTEAFF
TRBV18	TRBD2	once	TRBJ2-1	TGTGCCAGCTCACCCGGACTAGCGTACAATGAGCAGTTCTTC	CASSPGLAYNEQFF
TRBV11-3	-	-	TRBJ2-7	TGTGCCAGCAGCCGAGCGACGGCCTACGAGCAGTACTTC	CASSRATAYEQYF
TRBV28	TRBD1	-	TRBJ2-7	TGTGCCAGCATCTCCGGGACAGGGCACGAGCAGTACTTC	CASISGTGHEQYF
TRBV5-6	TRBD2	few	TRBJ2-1	TGTGCCAGCAGCTTGGTGGGACTAGCGGATTACAATGAGCAGTTCTTC	CASSLVGLADYNEQFF
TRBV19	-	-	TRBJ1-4	TGTGCCAGTTCCCTAAGTTATGAAAAACTGTTTTTT	CASSLSYEKLFF
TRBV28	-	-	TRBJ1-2	TGTGCCAGCAGTTTAGTAGGAGGGTTCTATGGCTACACCTTC	CASSLVGGFYGYTF
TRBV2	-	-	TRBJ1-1	TGTGCCAGCAAGCAGGGGCCCACTGAAGCTTTCTTT	CASKQGPTEAFF
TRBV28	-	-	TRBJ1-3	TGTGCCAGCAGTGCCGGTATTCTCTCTGGAAACACCATATATTTT	CASSAGILSGNTIYF
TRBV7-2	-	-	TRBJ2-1	TGTGCTTCAAGAGGGGGTAGCGTCTCCTACAATGAGCAGTTCTTC	CASRGGSVSYNEQFF
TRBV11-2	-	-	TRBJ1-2	TGTGCCAGCAGCACAAGGACGGGGTATGGCTACACCTTC	CASSTRTGYGYTF
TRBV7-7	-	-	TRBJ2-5	TGTGCTAGCAGCTTAATTGGGGGTTCTAGAGAGACCCAGTACTTC	CASSLIGGSRETQYF
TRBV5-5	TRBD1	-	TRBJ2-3	TGTGCCAGCAGCTTATCGACAGGGTTCACAGATACGCAGTATTTT	CASSLSTGFTDTQYF
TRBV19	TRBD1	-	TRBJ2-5	TGTGCCAGTAGGAGGACAGGCCAAGAGACCCAGTACTTC	CASRRTGQETQYF
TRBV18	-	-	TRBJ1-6	TGTGCCAGCTCACCATCGGAAGGTGTTCGGGGTTCACCCCTCCACTTT	CASSPSEGVRGSPLHF
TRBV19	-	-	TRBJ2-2	TGTGCCAGTCACGTCTATCCGGGGGAGCTGTTTTTT	CASHVYPGELFF
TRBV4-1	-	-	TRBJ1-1	TGCGCCAGCAGCTATCAACAGGGGAACACTGAAGCTTTCTTT	CASSYQQGNTEAFF
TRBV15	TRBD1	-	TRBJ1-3	TGTGCCACCAGCAAAGTCGGGACAGCTGGAAACACCATATATTTT	CATSKVGTAGNTIYF
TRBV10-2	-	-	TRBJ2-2	TGCGCCAGCAGTGAGTCGACTCGCTGGAACACCGGGGAGCTGTTTTTT	CASSESTRWNTGELFF
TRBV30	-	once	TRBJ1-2	TGTGCCTGGAGTAACACAATGGGTGGCTACACCTTC	CAWSNTMGGYTF
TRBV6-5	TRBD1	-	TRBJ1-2	TGTGCCAGCACCCGCCCAGGGGGCGATGGCTACACCTTC	CASTRPGGDGYTF
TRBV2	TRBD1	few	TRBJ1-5	TGTGCCAGCGGGGACAGGGGGCTCGGGCAGCCCCAGCATTTT	CASGDRGLGQPQHF
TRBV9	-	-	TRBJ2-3	TGTGCCAGCAGCCCCCGGGGAGACCGCACAGATACGCAGTATTTT	CASSPRGDRTDTQYF
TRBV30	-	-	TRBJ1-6	TGTGCCTGGAGTGTAGGCAGCTCCTATAATTCACCCCTCCACTTT	CAWSVGSSYNSPLHF
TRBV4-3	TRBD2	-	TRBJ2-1	TGCGCCAGCAGCCAGGGGCTAGCGGGAGGAACCTACAATGAGCAGTTCTTC	CASSQGLAGGTYNEQFF
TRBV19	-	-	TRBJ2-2	TGTGCCAGTAGTCCCCTTCCCGGGGAGCTGTTTTTT	CASSPLPGELFF
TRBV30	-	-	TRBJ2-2	TGTGCCTGGAGTGTACCGGGCTCGGGGAACACCGGGGAGCTGTTTTTT	CAWSVPGSGNTGELFF
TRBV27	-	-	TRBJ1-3	TGTGCCAGCAGTTTAAGCCCCCCGGGGACCGGAAACACCATATATTTT	CASSLSPPGTGNTIYF
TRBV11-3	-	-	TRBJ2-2	TGTGCCAGCAGCTCCAATACCGGGGAGCTGTTTTTT	CASSSNTGELFF
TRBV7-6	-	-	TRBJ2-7	TGTGCCAGCAGCTTATTCGCGGCGGGTAAATACGAGCAGTACTTC	CASSLFAAGKYEQYF
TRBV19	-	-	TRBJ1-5	TGTGCCAGTAGTATGAACGGCGGGCGGAGCAATCAGCCCCAGCATTTT	CASSMNGGRSNQPQHF
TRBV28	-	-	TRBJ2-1	TGTGCCACGGTCGGGCTGGGGGAGCAGTTCTTC	CATVGLGEQFF
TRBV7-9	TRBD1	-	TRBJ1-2	TGTGCCAGCAGCTCGACCCAAAGGGGGACAGGGATCTATGGCTACACCTTC	CASSSTQRGTGIYGYTF
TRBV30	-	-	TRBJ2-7	TGTGCCTGGAGTAACCCGCGAGCCAACTACGAGCAGTACTTC	CAWSNPRANYEQYF